Here is one TCR beta chain with its context. The entry originates in a study of CD8 T cells in Susac syndrome. After extraction with the RNeasy kit, 0.5 to 1 ug of the RNA was reverse transcribed using random hexamers. Amplification of TCR beta CDR3 by immunoSEQ multiplex PCR spanned 54 Vbeta and 13 Jbeta. MiXCR, run by TCRdb on the immunoSEQ multiplex PCR reads, gives a single entry per CDR3 protein. The table shows 65,000 to 85,000 distinct CDR3 sequences, with about 93% occurring only once. V lost 4 bases and J lost 5; bases outside the gene matches: 5. The germline V gene has CDR1 SGHVS and CDR2 FNYEAQ. This CDR3 comprises 15 residues.

This receptor was taken from a human donor with Susac syndrome. V is TRBV7-6 and J is TRBJ2-5; 12 nucleotides line up with TRBD2. Material for sequencing was CD8+ T cells from PBMCs. CDR3 nucleotides: TGTGCCAGCAGCTCTCGACTAGCGGGAGTGGAGACCCAGTACTTC. Translated, it gives CASSSRLAGVETQYF.